This T cell receptor beta chain was identified during a study of blood T cell repertoires in COVID-19. Study summary: Acute and convalescent COVID-19 specimens originated in the United States, Italy and Spain. In each case, the material was cDNA or gDNA derived from T cells, B-cell-depleted T cells, or PBMCs.

A Seattle source enrolled patients during active infection and followed them longitudinally. Source study methods: The assay estimated nucleated cells by amplifying reference gene primers. Only in-frame clones appear in the TCRdb table, and some are missing; sequencing was by immunoSEQ multiplex PCR. V and J calls and clone size come straight from that table; D and trimming were deduced from the DNA. Found here are some 310,000 clones, 90% of them singletons; the top ten hold 0.95% to 1.3%. The CDR3 has 14 residues. Germline V lookup: CDR1 LNHDA, CDR2 SQIVND (reference sequence). Trimming took 6 bases from V and 5 from J, leaving 11 bases between them.

The genes are TRBV19 and TRBJ1-6; D may be TRBD1 (6 bases). This clonotype was sampled from a woman in her 40s with COVID-19, enrolled during active disease. Sequencing was performed on peripheral blood. CDR3 residues: CASSITGNNSPLHF. In DNA form, the CDR3 reads TGTGCCAGTAGCATCACAGGGAATAATTCACCCCTCCACTTT.